The present T cell receptor beta chain was sequenced within a study of blood T cells in healthy people across ages. Whole-study findings and limits: Among T cells, TCR beta diversity per million cells dropped roughly linearly as age rose.

The authors drew approximately 9 milliliters of peripheral blood from each donor. Germline V gene data show CDR1 as SGHVS and CDR2 as FNYEAQ. This CDR3 comprises 14 residues. Trimming took 4 bases from V and 5 from J, leaving 11 bases between them. On this clonotype itself: Its antigen is as yet unknown.

It was with a sample-barcoded 5' primer and a J-beta primer mix that a second PCR of roughly 7 to 11 cycles was run. The template-switch adaptor was a 5' adaptor with 12 random nucleotides. It tagged each cDNA molecule. TCRdb itself ran the 5' RACE reads through MiXCR, one entry per CDR3 protein. The data contain about 1.1 million distinct CDR3 sequences, less than 45% of them singletons. This TCR came from a man younger than 30 in good health. The sequenced material came from blood. The V call is TRBV7-6, the J call TRBJ1-4; D unresolved. In DNA form, the CDR3 reads TGTGCCAGCAGCTCGGGAAGGAGAAATGAAAAACTGTTTTTT. As protein: CASSSGRRNEKLFF.